What follows are 23 T cell receptor beta chains derived from one specimen sequenced in a study of OX40 agonist ivuxolimab in advanced cancers. TCRdb's copy holds only in-frame clones and misses some; the assay was immunoSEQ multiplex PCR. The sample consists of 55,000 to 65,000 clones, nearly 90% of them appearing once. Here the sequenced sample was CD4+ or CD8+ T cells sorted from blood, taken in a trial of the OX40 agonist ivuxolimab. The receptors come from an adult with an advanced solid tumor such as melanoma, head and neck, liver or kidney cancer.

The gene calls are TRBV27 and TRBJ2-3; 7 nucleotides line up with TRBD2. V was clipped by 5 bases and J by 7 bases; unmatched bases: 6. Germline values: CDR1 MNHEY, CDR2 SMNVEV (reference sequence). This CDR3 has 13 amino acids. CDR3: CASSPGTINTQYF. The CDR3 region has the DNA TGTGCCAGCAGTCCCGGGACTATCAATACGCAGTATTTT.

J is TRBJ1-4 and V is TRBV6-1, with TRBD1 identical over 10 bases. The CDR3 consists of 14 residues. Germline V gives CDR1 MNHNS, CDR2 SASEGT. Trimming at V came to 4 bases and at J to 5 bases, leaving 1 base not matched to a gene. CDR3 in DNA: TGTGCCAGCAGTGGGGGACAGGGGAATGAAAAACTGTTTTTT. It translates to CASSGGQGNEKLFF.

The chain joins TRBV20-1 to TRBJ1-2; possibly TRBD1 for D (6 bases). Trimming pared 4 bases from V and 8 bases from J, leaving 11 bases between. This CDR3 comprises 11 residues. Germline V gene sequence: CDR1 DFQATT, CDR2 SNEGSKA (reference sequence). CDR3 sequence: CSATGGGGYTF. The CDR3 region has the DNA TGCAGTGCTACGGGGGGCGGGGGCTACACCTTC.

This chain connects TRBV2 to TRBJ1-5; TRBD1 agrees at 7 bases. The J segment lost 5 bases and the V segment lost 7 bases, leaving 11 bases of the junction unmatched. Germline assignment: CDR1 SNHLY and CDR2 FYNNEI. The CDR3 has 15 amino acids. In DNA form, the CDR3 reads TGTGCCAGCAACGACCGACAGGGCCCTCATCAGCCCCAGCATTTT. Amino acids: CASNDRQGPHQPQHF.

The rearrangement uses TRBV5-1 and TRBJ1-3; no clear D. The CDR3 is made up of 16 amino acids. The V gene's germline CDR1 is SGHRS and CDR2 YFSETQ. Trimming left V 4 bases short and J 0 bases short, with 14 bases between. The CDR3 is CASSPTAAVSGNTIYF. For the CDR3, the DNA is TGCGCCAGCAGCCCGACCGCGGCCGTCTCTGGAAACACCATATATTTT.

The V and J genes are TRBV4-1 and TRBJ2-5; unclear D gene. The germline V gene encodes CDR1 MGHRA and CDR2 YSYEKL. The ends were cut back, 4 bases at V and 1 base at J, with 7 bases in the middle. The CDR3 has 13 residues. CDR3 DNA sequence: TGCGCCAGCAGCCGGCTTAGCCAAGAGACCCAGTACTTC. Translation gives CASSRLSQETQYF.

The chain joins TRBV2 to TRBJ2-1; no definite D call. With 3 bases removed from V and 0 bases from J, the gap between germline ends came to 18 bases. Looked up from germline, CDR1 is SNHLY and CDR2 is FYNNEI. The CDR3 loop spans 18 amino acids. Here the CDR3 reads CASSDSVTLGSSYNEQFF. In nucleotides, the CDR3 is TGTGCCAGCAGTGACTCTGTGACTCTGGGTAGCTCCTACAATGAGCAGTTCTTC.

The chain combines TRBV6-1 with TRBJ1-5, with D possibly matching TRBD1 (6 bases). Deletions cut 5 bases from V and 2 bases from J, with 10 bases between. Germline loops: CDR1 MNHNS, CDR2 SASEGT. This CDR3 comprises 14 residues. The CDR3 sequence is CASSPSGGNQPQHF. The CDR3, as DNA: TGTGCCAGCAGTCCATCAGGGGGCAATCAGCCCCAGCATTTT.

The chain has TRBV30 and TRBJ1-1; 7 bases fit TRBD1. Germline CDR1 and CDR2: GTSNPN and SVGIG (reference sequence). V shed 0 bases and J 11 bases; nucleotides not matched to a gene: 3. The CDR3 sequence is 11 residues long. The CDR3 DNA reads TGTGCCTGGAGTGTAAAACAGGGGGCTTTCTTT. Translation: CAWSVKQGAFF.

The chain couples TRBV10-1 to TRBJ2-1; 13 nucleotides match TRBD2. Trimming took 2 bases from V and 9 from J; bases not matched to a gene: 16. The CDR3 covers 19 residues. Germline V gene sequence: CDR1 WNHNN, CDR2 SYGVQD (reference sequence). The CDR3, as DNA: TGCGCCAGCAGTGAGGGACCAACTAGCGGGGGGGCCCCGTTGAGTGAGCAGTTCTTC. Translation gives CASSEGPTSGGAPLSEQFF.

The chain joins TRBV5-1 to TRBJ2-7; 7 positions match TRBD2. Looked up from germline, CDR1 is SGHRS and CDR2 is YFSETQ. J was trimmed by 0 bases and V by 4 bases; bases with no gene match: 7. The CDR3 has 15 residues. CDR3 sequence: CASSRGGGSSYEQYF. CDR3 nucleotide sequence: TGCGCCAGCAGCCGGGGCGGGGGTAGCTCCTACGAGCAGTACTTC.

This chain uses TRBV5-1 with TRBJ2-5; D remains ambiguous. V lost 3 bases and J lost 5, with 20 bases in between. Looked up from germline, CDR1 is SGHRS and CDR2 is YFSETQ. The CDR3 extends over 16 amino acids. In nucleotides, the CDR3 is TGCGCCAGCAGCTGGCTCGGACCCCCCGGCGTCGAGACCCAGTACTTC. Translation: CASSWLGPPGVETQYF.

V and J are TRBV6-6 and TRBJ1-2, with unresolved D. From germline, CDR1 is MNHNY and CDR2 SVGAGI (reference sequence). The CDR3 has 12 amino acids. The germline V and J ends were trimmed by 6 bases and 7 bases, with 12 bases remaining between them. CDR3 DNA: TGTGCCAGCAGGGAGGGAGTAGGTGGCTACACCTTC. It encodes CASREGVGGYTF.

This clone has only one observation. The rearrangement uses TRBV5-1 and TRBJ2-7; perhaps TRBD2 as D (6 bases). This CDR3 contains 15 residues. V lost 4 bases and J 3 bases, leaving 17 bases between the germline ends. The germline CDR1 and CDR2 sequences are SGHRS and YFSETQ. CDR3 sequence (DNA): TGCGCCAGCAGCCCCCGGTCGCAAGCGGGCTACGAGCAGTACTTC. The encoded protein is CASSPRSQAGYEQYF.

V gene TRBV21-1 combines with J gene TRBJ1-1. TRBV21-1 is listed as a pseudogene. The CDR3 totals 15 residues. This chain's CDR3 is CARRGDRSWGTEAFF. CDR3 coding DNA: TGTGCCAGGCGGGGGGACAGGTCATGGGGCACTGAAGCTTTCTTT.

The chain couples TRBV4-1 to TRBJ1-2, with 8 positions matching TRBD1. The germline V gene has CDR1 MGHRA and CDR2 YSYEKL. The trim removed 0 bases at V and 7 bases at J, leaving 1 base unmatched. The CDR3 extends over 13 amino acids. The chain's CDR3 is CASSQEQGGGYTF. Written as DNA, the CDR3 is TGCGCCAGCAGCCAAGAACAGGGGGGTGGCTACACCTTC.

This chain links TRBV4-3 with TRBJ1-2, with D possibly being TRBD1 (6 bases). This CDR3 is 15 amino acids long. The germline gives CDR1 LGHNA, CDR2 YSLEER. Trimming shortened V by 1 base and J by 0 bases, and 9 bases separated the two germline ends. CDR3: CASSQVNRANYGYTF. The CDR3, as DNA: TGCGCCAGCAGCCAAGTAAACAGGGCTAACTATGGCTACACCTTC.

This clone is a singleton in its sample. The rearrangement uses TRBV6-1 and TRBJ1-1; D is unresolved. The CDR3 length is 15 residues. CDR1 is MNHNS and CDR2 is SASEGT in the germline V gene. V was trimmed by 1 base and J by 1 base, leaving 10 bases between them. The CDR3 protein is CASSEGQIGNTEAFF. In nucleotides, the CDR3 is TGTGCCAGCAGTGAAGGGCAGATCGGGAACACTGAAGCTTTCTTT.

The chain couples TRBV5-4 to TRBJ2-7; D not certain. Trimming pared 0 bases from V and 0 bases from J, leaving 10 bases between. The CDR3 is 15 residues long. Germline CDR1 SGHNT, CDR2 YYREEE (reference sequence). Here the CDR3 DNA reads TGTGCCAGCAGCTTGGGGACCCTGAGCTCCTACGAGCAGTACTTC. It encodes CASSLGTLSSYEQYF.

The CDR3 spells CARGDSPLHF. CDR3 coding DNA: TGTGCCAGGGGGGATTCACCCCTCCACTTT. The chain recombines TRBV21-1 with TRBJ1-6. TRBV21-1 is described as a pseudogene. The CDR3 extends over 10 amino acids.

The CDR3 nucleotides are TGTGCCAGCAGTTACGGGGGACCACTAGGCCCAGATACGCAGTATTTT. Its translation is CASSYGGPLGPDTQYF. The genes are TRBV6-5 and TRBJ2-3; the D gene could be TRBD1 or TRBD2 (5 bases each). Germline loops: CDR1 MNHEY, CDR2 SVGAGI. This CDR3 is 16 amino acids long. Trimming removed 2 bases at V and 4 bases at J, with 16 bases between.

V usage is TRBV7-8 and J usage is TRBJ1-4; no definite D call. The CDR3 extends over 15 amino acids. The germline gives CDR1 SGHVS, CDR2 FQNEAQ. Trimming shortened V by 7 bases and J by 1 base, and 13 bases separated the two germline ends. The DNA of the CDR3 is TGTGCCAGCACCTTCTTAACAGAAACTAATGAAAAACTGTTTTTT. It specifies CASTFLTETNEKLFF.

This clone was observed a single time. This chain joins TRBV7-9 and TRBJ2-3; 14 positions agree with TRBD2. CDR1 SEHNR and CDR2 FQNEAQ come from the germline V gene (reference sequence). This CDR3 spans 18 amino acids. The J segment lost 3 bases and the V segment lost 2 bases, leaving 7 bases of the junction unmatched. CDR3 coding DNA: TGTGCCAGCAGCTTACCTCGACTAGCGGGGGGGGAAACAGATACGCAGTATTTT. Its protein product is CASSLPRLAGGETDTQYF. The complete variable domain, with remaining parts taken from reference TRBV7-9 and TRBJ2-3, reads DTGVSQNPRHKITKRGQNVTFRCDPISEHNRLYWYRQTLGQGPEFLTYFQNEAQLEKSRLLSDRFSAERPKGSFSTLEIQRTEQGDSAMYLCASSLPRLAGGETDTQYFGPGTRLTVL.